The 15 T cell receptor beta chains given below trace back to one sample, sequenced in a study of Ad26.COV2.S vaccination and SARS-CoV-2 variants. The assay was immunoSEQ multiplex PCR, and TCRdb's table has in-frame clones only and misses some. Among about 350,000 clones listed, 85% to 90% were seen once. Sample treatment: around 19 received Ad26.COV2.S at low or high dose, single or two shots; 5 received placebo; per-sample allocation not given. Collection of samples fell on day 63 after the first vaccine or placebo injection. The sample here was peripheral blood, taken in a trial of Ad26.COV2.S vaccine versus placebo. The origin of the receptors is a person aged 18-60 years who received the Ad26.COV2.S COVID-19 vaccine or a placebo.

The chain uses TRBV2 and TRBJ1-1; no clear D gene. CDR3 length equals 12 residues. Germline CDR1 SNHLY, CDR2 FYNNEI. Between the trimmed V and J ends, which lost 8 bases and 6 bases, there was a span of 13 bases. The CDR3 region is CASGRVGAEAFF. CDR3 bases: TGTGCCAGCGGTCGGGTTGGCGCTGAAGCTTTCTTT. Full variable domain (rest looked up from reference TRBV2 and TRBJ1-1): EPEVTQTPSHQVTQMGQEVILRCVPISNHLYFYWYRQILGQKVEFLVSFYNNEISEKSEIFDDQFSVERPDGSNFTLKIRSTKLEDSAMYFCASGRVGAEAFFGQGTRLTVV.

V and J are TRBV10-3 and TRBJ2-5; D possibly corresponds to TRBD1 (6 bases). The CDR3 is 13 residues long. Germline V gene data show CDR1 as ENHRY and CDR2 as SYGVKD. The ends were cut back, 6 bases at V and 2 bases at J, with 10 bases in the middle. CDR3 DNA: TGTGCCATCAGCGTGGGACAACAAGAGACCCAGTACTTC. The encoded protein is CAISVGQQETQYF.

The rearrangement links TRBV10-1 to TRBJ1-1, with D perhaps TRBD1 (5 bases). Germline V gives CDR1 WNHNN, CDR2 SYGVQD (reference sequence). The V and J ends lost 3 bases and 4 bases respectively, with 9 bases between them. The CDR3 runs to 13 residues. The CDR3 reads CASSDQGGTEAFF. CDR3 in DNA: TGCGCCAGCAGTGACCAGGGTGGCACTGAAGCTTTCTTT.

The J gene is TRBJ1-3, the V gene TRBV9, with D possibly being TRBD1 (5 bases). Trimming shortened V by 3 bases and J by 8 bases, and 15 bases separated the two germline ends. The CDR3 covers 14 residues. Per germline, CDR1 SGDLS and CDR2 YYNGEE. In DNA form, the CDR3 reads TGTGCCAGCAGCGAGGGAGGTGGGGCAGACACCATATATTTT. The encoded protein is CASSEGGGADTIYF.

The rearrangement uses TRBV19 and TRBJ2-1; TRBD2 might be the D (7 bases). Trimming took 7 bases from V and 7 from J, leaving 23 bases between them. In germline, CDR1 is LNHDA, CDR2 SQIVND (reference sequence). This CDR3 comprises 16 residues. This CDR3 is CASTPGGRVFGNEQFF. DNA for the CDR3: TGTGCCAGTACCCCCGGGGGGCGTGTGTTTGGTAATGAGCAGTTCTTC.

This rearrangement joins TRBV6-1 to TRBJ1-2, with D perhaps TRBD1 (6 bases). Trimming pared 5 bases from V and 4 bases from J, leaving 14 bases between. This CDR3 has 14 residues. Germline V gives CDR1 MNHNS, CDR2 SASEGT. The CDR3 spells CASSSTDSVYGYTF. In DNA form, the CDR3 reads TGTGCCAGCAGTTCCACGGACAGTGTCTATGGCTACACCTTC.

V gene TRBV2 combines with J gene TRBJ1-5; the D is unclear. V lost 5 bases and J 0 bases, leaving 5 bases between the germline ends. Looked up from germline, CDR1 is SNHLY and CDR2 is FYNNEI. The length of the CDR3 is 13 residues. The CDR3 reads CASSQYSNQPQHF. The DNA for the CDR3 is TGTGCCAGCAGTCAATATAGCAATCAGCCCCAGCATTTT.

This chain uses TRBV10-3 with TRBJ2-7; tentative D call: TRBD1 (5 bases). The germline V gene has CDR1 ENHRY and CDR2 SYGVKD. The V gene lost 6 bases and the J gene lost 2 bases, with 14 bases spanning the gap. The CDR3 spans 14 residues. CDR3 sequence: CAIRMGQAAYEQYF. The CDR3 nucleotides are TGTGCCATCAGGATGGGGCAGGCCGCCTACGAGCAGTACTTC.

The chain is built from TRBV9 and TRBJ2-3, with TRBD1 matching 7 bases. From germline, CDR1 is SGDLS and CDR2 YYNGEE. The V segment lost 3 bases and the J segment 3 bases; nucleotides outside the gene matches: 13. There are 17 residues in the CDR3. This CDR3 reads CASSGHNLTGLTDTQYF. CDR3 coding DNA: TGTGCCAGCAGCGGCCACAACCTGACAGGGTTGACAGATACGCAGTATTTT.

The gene calls are TRBV7-2 and TRBJ2-7; 10 bases fit TRBD1. The length of the CDR3 is 15 residues. V trimming: 5 bases; J trimming: 2 bases; junction bases outside the gene matches: 6. The germline CDR1 and CDR2 sequences are SGHTA and FQGNSA. For the CDR3, the DNA is TGTGCCAGCAGCACCCGGGACAGGGGAACCTACGAGCAGTACTTC. Encoded protein: CASSTRDRGTYEQYF.

Only one count was recorded for this clone. CDR3 loop: CASRSTGSNTEAFF. The DNA of the CDR3 is TGTGCCAGCAGATCGACAGGGAGTAACACTGAAGCTTTCTTT. J is TRBJ1-1 and V is TRBV11-2; 7 bases are shared with TRBD1. The CDR3 loop spans 14 amino acids. Germline V gene sequence: CDR1 SGHAT, CDR2 FQNNGV. Trimming removed 6 bases from V and 2 bases from J; junction bases left unmatched: 6.

The chain links TRBV5-1 to TRBJ1-6; D is ambiguous. CDR3 length: 13 residues. Trimming took off 0 bases at V and 7 bases at J, with 5 bases between the two ends. CDR1 is SGHRS, CDR2 YFSETQ, per germline. Here the CDR3 DNA reads TGCGCCAGCAGCTTGGAGGGCAATTCACCCCTCCACTTT. Encoded protein: CASSLEGNSPLHF.

V usage is TRBV9 and J usage is TRBJ1-1; D possibly corresponds to TRBD1 (5 bases). The CDR3 extends over 15 amino acids. CDR1 is SGDLS, CDR2 YYNGEE, per germline. V lost 0 bases, J lost 1 base, and 10 bases lay in between. The CDR3 spells CASSVGPGPNTEAFF. DNA for the CDR3: TGTGCCAGCAGCGTAGGGCCAGGGCCGAACACTGAAGCTTTCTTT.

The chain joins TRBV7-2 to TRBJ2-1, with 10 bases aligning to TRBD2. The CDR3 loop spans 14 amino acids. Germline CDR1 SGHTA, CDR2 FQGNSA. V gave up 5 bases and J gave up 8 bases; unmatched junction bases: 6. The DNA for the CDR3 is TGTGCCAGCAGCAAGCGGGGGGGCATGGATGAGCAGTTCTTC. Its translation: CASSKRGGMDEQFF.

The chain employs TRBV19 and TRBJ1-5, with TRBD1 as a possible D gene (5 bases). V gave up 3 bases and J gave up 3 bases, with 12 bases separating them. Germline CDR1 and CDR2: LNHDA and SQIVND (reference sequence). This CDR3 comprises 15 residues. The CDR3 coding sequence is TGTGCCAGTAGTATCAACGGACAAGTCAATCAGCCCCAGCATTTT. Translated: CASSINGQVNQPQHF.